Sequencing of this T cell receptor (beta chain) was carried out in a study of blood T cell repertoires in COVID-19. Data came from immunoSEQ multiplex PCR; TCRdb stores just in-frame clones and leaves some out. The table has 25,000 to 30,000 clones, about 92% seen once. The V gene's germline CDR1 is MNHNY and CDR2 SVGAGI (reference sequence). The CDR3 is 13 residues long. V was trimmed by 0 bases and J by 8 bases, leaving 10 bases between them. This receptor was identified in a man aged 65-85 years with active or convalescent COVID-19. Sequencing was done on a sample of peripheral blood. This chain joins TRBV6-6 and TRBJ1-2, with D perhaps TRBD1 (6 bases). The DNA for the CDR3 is TGTGCCAGCAGTTACTCCCAGGGGTTAGGCTACACCTTC. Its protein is CASSYSQGLGYTF.